This is a list of T cell receptor beta chains from one sample in a study of T-cell memory formation after mild COVID-19. MiXCR, run by TCRdb on the 5' RACE reads, gives a single entry per CDR3 protein. The sample includes roughly 550,000 distinct CDR3 sequences, roughly 22% of them seen just once. What was sequenced was PBMCs or a T cell subset sorted from them (not recorded which). These TCRs come from an adult woman who had mild COVID-19 (a few samples of this study predate the infection). Cell type and time point are not known. Both conserved end residues are part of each CDR3. D genes are given only for firm matches. Part of the rows lack a size; the others show once, few, many or a class for expanded clones.

j_gene	d_gene	abundance	v_gene	CDR3aa	CDR3nt
TRBJ2-3	NA	few	TRBV25-1	CASSEYGANTQYF	TGTGCCAGCAGTGAATATGGGGCGAATACGCAGTATTTT
TRBJ2-1	NA	NA	TRBV11-1	CASSLRGRVSYNEQFF	TGTGCCAGCAGCTTAAGGGGGAGGGTCTCCTACAATGAGCAGTTCTTC
TRBJ1-6	TRBD1	few	TRBV7-2	CASSLPGQGSSPLHF	TGTGCCAGCAGCTTACCGGGACAGGGATCTTCACCCCTCCACTTT
TRBJ2-1	TRBD1	NA	TRBV6-5	CASRRTGTGSTEQFF	TGTGCCAGCAGACGCACCGGGACAGGGTCTACTGAGCAGTTCTTC
TRBJ1-3	NA	NA	TRBV29-1	CSVDESSFSGNTIYF	TGCAGCGTTGACGAGTCCTCCTTCTCTGGAAACACCATATATTTT
TRBJ2-7	NA	few	TRBV15	CATSRGSLTYEQYF	TGTGCCACCAGCAGAGGAAGCCTAACCTACGAGCAGTACTTC
TRBJ1-1	NA	NA	TRBV5-1	CASLAGDMNTEAFF	TGCGCCAGCCTGGCGGGAGACATGAACACTGAAGCTTTCTTT
TRBJ2-6	TRBD1	few	TRBV11-2	CASSSPGGTGANVLTF	TGTGCCAGCAGCTCACCAGGGGGTACTGGGGCCAACGTCCTGACTTTC
TRBJ1-3	NA	few	TRBV7-2	CASSLHGPLTGNTIYF	TGTGCCAGCAGCTTACACGGGCCATTAACTGGAAACACCATATATTTT
TRBJ2-5	TRBD2	NA	TRBV5-1	CASTPSGEETQYF	TGCGCCAGCACCCCTAGCGGTGAAGAGACCCAGTACTTC
TRBJ2-3	NA	NA	TRBV4-1	CASSQERGGSGDTQYF	TGCGCCAGCAGCCAAGAAAGGGGCGGGTCCGGGGATACGCAGTATTTT
TRBJ2-5	NA	NA	TRBV7-7	CASSRRPGRETQYF	TGTGCTAGCAGCCGCCGGCCTGGGAGAGAGACCCAGTACTTC
TRBJ2-4	TRBD2	NA	TRBV3-1	CASSQPGLVKNIQYF	TGTGCCAGCAGCCAACCGGGACTAGTAAAAAACATTCAGTACTTC
TRBJ2-5	NA	NA	TRBV12-3/TRBV12-4	CASSLAGVEKAQYF	TGTGCCAGCAGTTTAGCGGGGGTCGAGAAGGCCCAGTACTTC
TRBJ2-5	NA	many	TRBV29-1	CSGSTGTQETQYF	TGCAGCGGATCGACAGGGACTCAAGAGACCCAGTACTTC
TRBJ2-3	NA	many	TRBV29-1	CSVEADTDTQYF	TGCAGCGTTGAGGCGGACACAGATACGCAGTATTTT
TRBJ2-7	TRBD1	many	TRBV29-1	CSAGQGTYEQYF	TGCAGCGCGGGACAGGGGACCTACGAGCAGTACTTC
TRBJ2-5	TRBD1	few	TRBV5-1	CASSSGQGTETQYF	TGCGCCAGCAGCTCTGGACAGGGGACAGAGACCCAGTACTTC
TRBJ2-5	NA	few	TRBV4-2	CASSQELGPLETQYF	TGTGCCAGCAGCCAAGAACTAGGACCTCTAGAGACCCAGTACTTC
TRBJ1-1	NA	few	TRBV12-3/TRBV12-4	CASRGLIMNTEAFF	TGTGCCAGCAGGGGTCTGATCATGAACACTGAAGCTTTCTTT
TRBJ2-2	TRBD1	NA	TRBV4-3	CASSRGTGALAGELFF	TGCGCCAGCAGCCGAGGGACAGGGGCTTTGGCCGGGGAGCTGTTTTTT
TRBJ2-1	TRBD2	few	TRBV5-1	CASSFTGLANNEQFF	TGCGCCAGCAGCTTCACCGGACTAGCGAACAATGAGCAGTTCTTC
TRBJ2-3	NA	NA	TRBV12-3/TRBV12-4	CASSLEGTEIDTQYF	TGTGCCAGCAGTCTGGAGGGGACTGAGATAGATACGCAGTATTTT
TRBJ2-6	TRBD1	NA	TRBV7-2	CASSLGYRGESPGANVLTF	TGTGCCAGCAGCTTAGGGTACAGGGGGGAGTCCCCTGGGGCCAACGTCCTGACTTTC
TRBJ2-7	NA	few	TRBV6-2/TRBV6-3	CASSYSTGPSYEQYF	TGTGCCAGCAGTTACTCTACTGGACCTTCCTACGAGCAGTACTTC
TRBJ2-3	NA	NA	TRBV5-5	CASRLGLAGDTQYF	TGTGCCAGCAGATTAGGGCTAGCAGGAGATACGCAGTATTTT
TRBJ2-3	TRBD2	few	TRBV4-1	CASSQTSGGAATDTQYF	TGCGCCAGCAGCCAGACTAGCGGGGGGGCGGCGACAGATACGCAGTATTTT
TRBJ2-1	TRBD2	few	TRBV5-1	CASNTRGLAGINEQFF	TGCGCCAGCAACACCCGGGGACTAGCGGGTATCAATGAGCAGTTCTTC
TRBJ2-3	NA	few	TRBV9	CASSEGMLTDTQYF	TGTGCCAGCAGCGAGGGTATGCTCACAGATACGCAGTATTTT
TRBJ2-5	NA	NA	TRBV9	CASSVGAFYQETQYF	TGTGCCAGCAGCGTAGGGGCTTTTTACCAAGAGACCCAGTACTTC
TRBJ2-1	NA	many	TRBV5-6	CASSLVWGRYNEQFF	TGTGCCAGCAGCTTGGTCTGGGGGCGCTACAATGAGCAGTTCTTC
TRBJ2-2	TRBD2	few	TRBV24-1	CATSDLERETPGELFF	TGTGCCACCAGTGATTTAGAGCGGGAGACCCCCGGGGAGCTGTTTTTT
TRBJ2-1	TRBD2	few	TRBV4-1	CASSLTLAGAVNEQFF	TGCGCCAGCAGCCTGACCCTAGCGGGAGCGGTGAATGAGCAGTTCTTC
TRBJ1-1	TRBD1	NA	TRBV25-1	CASSGYRGRAFF	TGTGCCAGCAGTGGCTACAGGGGGCGAGCTTTCTTT
TRBJ1-2	NA	NA	TRBV7-2	CASSSTYTYGYTF	TGTGCCAGCAGCTCCACGTACACCTATGGCTACACCTTC
TRBJ1-2	NA	once	TRBV19	CASSMEVGGYTF	TGTGCCAGTAGTATGGAGGTCGGTGGCTACACCTTC
TRBJ2-3	NA	few	TRBV4-1	CASSQRLGRGRSFNPDTQYF	TGCGCCAGCAGCCAAAGACTTGGGCGGGGGCGGAGTTTCAACCCAGATACGCAGTATTTT
TRBJ2-7	TRBD2	NA	TRBV5-1	CASRPLAGGPYEQYF	TGCGCCAGCAGGCCTCTAGCGGGGGGCCCCTACGAGCAGTACTTC
TRBJ2-6	NA	NA	TRBV30	CAWRTPARGANVLTF	TGTGCCTGGAGAACCCCTGCCCGTGGGGCCAACGTCCTGACTTTC
TRBJ2-7	NA	NA	TRBV5-1	CASSFLWAAYEQYF	TGCGCCAGCAGCTTCCTTTGGGCGGCCTACGAGCAGTACTTC
TRBJ2-7	NA	NA	TRBV18	CASSPSSDEQYF	TGTGCCAGCTCACCCAGCTCTGACGAGCAGTACTTC
TRBJ2-7	NA	NA	TRBV29-1	CSVEVGDYEQYF	TGCAGCGTTGAAGTAGGGGACTACGAGCAGTACTTC
TRBJ2-3	TRBD2	many	TRBV25-1	CASKGAGGTSTDTQYF	TGTGCCAGCAAAGGAGCGGGAGGGACTAGCACAGATACGCAGTATTTT
TRBJ2-2	TRBD2	few	TRBV6-2/TRBV6-3	CASSYSPSGTGELFF	TGTGCCAGCAGTTACTCGCCTAGCGGGACCGGGGAGCTGTTTTTT
TRBJ2-5	TRBD2	NA	TRBV3-1	CASSQDPPFASGHRTQYF	TGTGCCAGCAGCCAAGATCCCCCGTTTGCTAGCGGCCATAGGACCCAGTACTTC
TRBJ2-3	TRBD1	NA	TRBV6-2/TRBV6-3	CASTRTGKSTDTQYF	TGTGCCAGCACCCGGACAGGGAAAAGCACAGATACGCAGTATTTT
TRBJ2-3	TRBD1	few	TRBV29-1	CSVEGGGQGPPDTQYF	TGCAGCGTTGAAGGGGGGGGACAGGGGCCCCCAGATACGCAGTATTTT
TRBJ2-3	TRBD2	few	TRBV5-1	CASSLTGGGGTDTQYF	TGCGCCAGCAGCTTGACGGGAGGAGGAGGGACAGATACGCAGTATTTT
TRBJ2-1	TRBD1	few	TRBV5-1	CASSLIGTGGNNEQFF	TGCGCCAGCAGCTTGATCGGGACAGGGGGTAACAATGAGCAGTTCTTC